The rows below give T cell receptor beta chains drawn from one sample of a study of technical replicates of blood from several donors. Generated by immunoSEQ multiplex PCR, the TCRdb table keeps only in-frame clones and is missing some. The sample has tens of thousands of clones; roughly nine tenths are singletons. Sequenced: PBMCs. All receptors come from a human donor in good health. Some clones in this sample may be carry-over from other donors' samples. Both conserved end residues are part of each CDR3. Each record gives: CDR3 protein, V gene, J gene.

CASSVIPTGGLYGYTF,TRBV14,TRBJ1-2
CASSPEAVEQYF,TRBV7-9,TRBJ2-7
CASREDRGDWNGYTF,TRBV6-1,TRBJ1-2
CASSLGGSYEQYF,TRBV6-6,TRBJ2-7
CACPGSRRVYF,TRBV30,TRBJ2-7
CASSQRTGKQETQYF,TRBV7-8,TRBJ2-5
CASSSGVGRNQPQHF,TRBV5-4,TRBJ1-5
CASSPRGGRSGDTQYF,TRBV9,TRBJ2-3
CASSLEAGEGYF,TRBV7-2,TRBJ2-7
CASNRGTGGLETQYF,TRBV6-1,TRBJ2-5
CASSRSTGLRETQYF,TRBV5-4,TRBJ2-5
CASSDSGGMTAGELFF,TRBV6-4,TRBJ2-2
CASSVGTGTGELFF,TRBV9,TRBJ2-2
CASRQAGRGLTNYGYTF,TRBV5-4,TRBJ1-2
CASRQGGGRTGELFF,TRBV6-4,TRBJ2-2
CASTRRLGGSSYEQYF,TRBV6-6,TRBJ2-7
CSVEVRGSYNEQFF,TRBV29-1,TRBJ2-1
CASSESTQRSYGYTF,TRBV10-2,TRBJ1-2
CASSLGPGDTQYF,TRBV5-1,TRBJ2-3
CASSYIHSDRGKGYTF,TRBV7-2,TRBJ1-2
CSVETGGPSGANVLTF,TRBV29-1,TRBJ2-6
CASSEAVGLNTEAFF,TRBV2,TRBJ1-1
CASSRTSGINEQFF,TRBV6-1,TRBJ2-1
CASSLAAVPETQYF,TRBV5-1,TRBJ2-5
CASRAGGLSYNEQFF,TRBV2,TRBJ2-1
CASVGDYTEAFF,TRBV6-5,TRBJ1-1
CASSREGDTQYF,TRBV5-1,TRBJ2-3
CASSDAAAGARRRGEQFF,TRBV9,TRBJ2-1